The 29 T cell receptor beta chains in this list originate from one sample, sequenced in a study of blood T cells in healthy people across ages. The use of a sample-barcoded 5' primer and a J-beta primer mix characterized a second PCR of about 6 to 12 cycles. One entry per CDR3 protein results from TCRdb running MiXCR on the 5' RACE reads. This table holds 1.5 million to 2 million distinct CDR3 sequences, 49% found once. The material sequenced was blood. The receptors derive from a woman aged 40 to 49 in good health.

This clonotype was observed once. The chain employs TRBV6-1 and TRBJ2-5; TRBD2 matches 15 bases. The ends lost 5 bases at V and 7 bases at J; junction bases unmatched: 11. Germline CDR1 MNHNS, CDR2 SASEGT. The CDR3 loop spans 17 amino acids. The chain's CDR3 is CASSPGTSGGPRGTQYF. DNA for the CDR3: TGTGCCAGCAGTCCCGGGACTAGCGGGGGGCCGCGCGGGACCCAGTACTTC.

The chain recombines TRBV12-3 or TRBV12-4 with TRBJ1-6, with 8 positions matching TRBD1. The ends lost 6 bases at V and 8 bases at J; junction bases unmatched: 12. The CDR3 is 16 amino acids. CDR3 sequence (DNA): TGTGCCAGCAGACGTGGACAGGGCACAAGGCATTCACCCCTCCACTTT. Protein: CASRRGQGTRHSPLHF.

This clonotype was detected only a few times. The genes are TRBV20-1 and TRBJ1-1, with unresolved D. Germline CDR1 DFQATT, CDR2 SNEGSKA (reference sequence). The CDR3 runs 13 residues. V lost 4 bases to trimming and J lost 1 base, with 10 bases between them. The CDR3 sequence: CSAIWGGNTEAFF. CDR3 nucleotides: TGCAGTGCTATATGGGGAGGGAACACTGAAGCTTTCTTT.

This chain connects TRBV7-2 to TRBJ2-5; D may be TRBD2 (5 bases). The end of the DNA aligns better with TRBJ2-7, so the J call may be wrong. This CDR3 spans 14 amino acids. The germline CDR1 and CDR2 sequences are SGHTA and FQGNSA. The CDR3 DNA reads as TGTGCCAGCAGCCGCCGGGCCGGGAACCGCGAGCAGTACTTC. This encodes CASSRRAGNREQYF.

The chain is built from TRBV7-9 and TRBJ1-5, with TRBD1 matching 7 bases. The CDR3 loop spans 16 amino acids. V lost 4 bases, J lost 7 bases, and 13 bases stayed unmatched. CDR1 SEHNR and CDR2 FQNEAQ come from the germline V gene (reference sequence). CDR3 protein: CASSSLQGIGVQPQHF. DNA of the CDR3: TGTGCCAGCAGCTCCCTACAGGGGATAGGGGTGCAGCCCCAGCATTTT.

The rearrangement uses TRBV28 and TRBJ2-1; D is possibly TRBD1 (5 bases). CDR1 MDHEN and CDR2 SYDVKM come from the germline V gene. Trimming removed 6 bases from V and 10 bases from J, with 13 bases in between. This CDR3 is built from 12 residues. For the CDR3, the DNA is TGTGCCAGCAGCCGGACATTGCGCGAGCAGTTCTTC. Encoded protein: CASSRTLREQFF.

This clonotype was detected only a few times. J is TRBJ1-4 and V is TRBV7-2, with 9 bases matching TRBD1. The CDR3 runs 14 residues. Germline lookup yields CDR1 SGHTA and CDR2 FQGNSA. Germline trimming cut 4 bases from V and 8 bases from J; bases unmatched to any gene: 5. This CDR3 reads CASSSRDRAEKLFF. In DNA, the CDR3 is TGTGCCAGCAGCTCCCGGGACAGGGCCGAAAAACTGTTTTTT.

This chain links TRBV10-2 with TRBJ2-5, with TRBD1 matching over 7 bases. CDR1 is WSHSY, CDR2 SAAADI, per germline. V dropped 3 bases and J dropped 3; count of bases not matched to a gene: 7. The CDR3 has 15 amino acids. CDR3 in DNA: TGCGCCAGCAGTGAAGGGGGCGCGGGCAAAGAGACCCAGTACTTC. Translated: CASSEGGAGKETQYF.

The V gene is TRBV7-2, the J gene TRBJ1-2; D is uncertain. V dropped 0 bases and J dropped 9 bases, with 5 bases sitting between them. CDR1 and CDR2 from the germline V gene are SGHTA and FQGNSA. The CDR3 spans 11 residues. The CDR3 DNA reads as TGTGCCAGCAGCTTAGCGTATAGCTACACCTTC. Its protein is CASSLAYSYTF.

The chain combines TRBV29-1 with TRBJ2-3; a weak D match, TRBD2 (6 bases). Deletions cut 8 bases from V and 3 bases from J, with 15 bases between. This CDR3 contains 13 residues. The germline CDR1 and CDR2 sequences are SQVTM and ANQGSEA. Here the CDR3 reads CSTEAGPTDTQYF. In DNA, the CDR3 is TGCAGCACCGAGGCGGGGCCTACAGATACGCAGTATTTT.

The chain combines TRBV20-1 with TRBJ2-1; D may match TRBD1 or TRBD2 (5 bases each). Germline V gives CDR1 DFQATT, CDR2 SNEGSKA (reference sequence). The CDR3 consists of 15 residues. Trimming pared 0 bases from V and 3 bases from J, leaving 12 bases between. CDR3 region: CSAREVGDLYNEQFF. DNA for the CDR3: TGCAGTGCTAGAGAGGTCGGGGACCTCTACAATGAGCAGTTCTTC.

There are a few counts of this clonotype. This rearrangement joins TRBV6-2 or TRBV6-3 to TRBJ2-1; D not resolved. The CDR3 loop spans 14 amino acids. Trimming shortened V by 2 bases and J by 5 bases, and 10 bases separated the two germline ends. Germline CDR1 and CDR2: MNHEY and SVGEGT. The DNA of the CDR3 is TGTGCCAGCAGTTACCGGTCCTTCAACAATGAGCAGTTCTTC. It is translated as CASSYRSFNNEQFF.

The V and J genes are TRBV7-2 and TRBJ2-1; D may match TRBD1 or TRBD2 (5 bases each). V dropped 5 bases and J dropped 5 bases, with 19 bases sitting between them. Germline V gene data show CDR1 as SGHTA and CDR2 as FQGNSA. The CDR3 consists of 16 residues. The CDR3 nucleotides are TGTGCCAGCAGCCAGACCGTCCGGGGCTTTAACAATGAGCAGTTCTTC. The encoded protein is CASSQTVRGFNNEQFF.

This clonotype was observed a single time. The chain recombines TRBV28 with TRBJ1-4, with a weak D call TRBD1 (6 bases). Germline values: CDR1 MDHEN, CDR2 SYDVKM. V lost 7 bases and J lost 5, with 8 bases in between. The CDR3 spans 12 residues. The CDR3: CASNRVNEKLFF. CDR3 nucleotides: TGTGCCAGCAACAGGGTCAATGAAAAACTGTTTTTT. The full variable domain, its missing parts supplied by reference TRBV28 and TRBJ1-4, is DVKVTQSSRYLVKRTGEKVFLECVQDMDHENMFWYRQDPGLGLRLIYFSYDVKMKEKGDIPEGYSVSREKKERFSLILESASTNQTSMYLCASNRVNEKLFFGSGTQLSVL.

The chain is built from TRBV11-2 and TRBJ1-2, with D uncertain. The CDR3 is made up of 11 amino acids. V dropped 2 bases and J dropped 10 bases, with 8 bases sitting between them. Germline V gene lookup returns CDR1 SGHAT and CDR2 FQNNGV. This CDR3 is CASSLIPPYTF. CDR3 DNA: TGTGCCAGCAGCTTAATCCCCCCCTACACCTTC.

This clonotype has only a few counts. The chain employs TRBV6-2 or TRBV6-3 and TRBJ2-3; 12 nucleotides agree with TRBD2. Germline V CDR1 and CDR2: MNHEY, SVGEGT. Losses at the gene ends were 7 bases for V and 5 bases for J; bases not matched to a gene: 7. This CDR3 is 15 amino acids long. CDR3 nucleotides: TGTGCCAGCACGCTGGGACTAGCGGGCGGAGATACGCAGTATTTT. This translates into CASTLGLAGGDTQYF.

This clonotype came up a few times. This rearrangement joins TRBV10-3 to TRBJ1-1, with no clear D. Trimming shortened V by 5 bases and J by 5 bases, and 9 bases separated the two germline ends. Germline lookup yields CDR1 ENHRY and CDR2 SYGVKD. The CDR3 totals 12 residues. The CDR3 DNA follows: TGTGCCATCAGTCCCCTAGGGACTGAAGCTTTCTTT. This sequence encodes CAISPLGTEAFF.

This clonotype has just a few counts. The rearrangement joins TRBV20-1 to TRBJ2-3; D not resolved. Trimming removed 0 bases from V and 8 bases from J, with 9 bases in between. Germline lookup yields CDR1 DFQATT and CDR2 SNEGSKA (reference sequence). This CDR3 has 12 amino acids. The CDR3 sequence: CSARDATLTQYF. CDR3 bases: TGCAGTGCTAGAGACGCAACCCTTACGCAGTATTTT.

The genes are TRBV20-1 and TRBJ2-1, with D tentatively TRBD1 (6 bases). The CDR3 totals 14 residues. V was cut by 4 bases and J by 2 bases, with 12 bases left in between. Germline assignment: CDR1 DFQATT and CDR2 SNEGSKA (reference sequence). CDR3 bases: TGCAGTGCTACGGACAGAATACCCTACAATGAGCAGTTCTTC. It translates to CSATDRIPYNEQFF.

The V gene is TRBV6-6, the J gene TRBJ2-7, with D maybe TRBD1 (5 bases). Germline V gene lookup returns CDR1 MNHNY and CDR2 SVGAGI (reference sequence). The germline V and J ends were trimmed by 6 bases and 4 bases, with 22 bases remaining between them. This CDR3 is built from 16 residues. The CDR3 sequence: CASSKRQGRPPYEQYF. The DNA of the CDR3 is TGTGCCAGCAGCAAGCGTCAGGGCCGACCACCTTACGAGCAGTACTTC.

This clonotype was observed a single time. This sequence joins TRBV28 and TRBJ2-3; 7 nucleotides line up with TRBD1. The ends lost 4 bases at V and 2 bases at J; junction bases unmatched: 6. The CDR3 is 15 residues long. CDR1 and CDR2 from the germline V gene are MDHEN and SYDVKM. DNA of the CDR3: TGTGCCAGCAGTTCCAACAGGGGAAACACAGATACGCAGTATTTT. Translation gives CASSSNRGNTDTQYF.

This clonotype was seen only a few times. The chain recombines TRBV14 with TRBJ2-1; D is undetermined. The germline gives CDR1 SGHDN, CDR2 FVKESK. The V end was cut by 3 bases, the J end by 5 bases, with 8 bases between. The CDR3 covers 13 residues. CDR3 sequence: CASSHRMHNEQFF. The CDR3 DNA reads TGTGCCAGCAGCCATCGGATGCACAATGAGCAGTTCTTC.

The V call is TRBV5-1, the J call TRBJ1-2; weak D call: TRBD1 (6 bases). Trimming pared 4 bases from V and 3 bases from J, leaving 19 bases between. Germline CDR1 is SGHRS and CDR2 is YFSETQ. This CDR3 contains 16 residues. This CDR3 reads CASSQVGTPGDYGYTF. The CDR3 DNA follows: TGCGCCAGCAGCCAGGTCGGGACACCGGGGGACTATGGCTACACCTTC.

This chain links TRBV5-1 with TRBJ2-1; D gene ambiguous. The CDR3 has 14 amino acids. Deletions cut 0 bases from V and 6 bases from J, with 10 bases between. CDR1 and CDR2 from the germline V gene are SGHRS and YFSETQ. The CDR3 nucleotides read TGCGCCAGCAGCTTGGTTTCCGGCTCCAATGAGCAGTTCTTC. Protein: CASSLVSGSNEQFF.

The J gene is TRBJ2-1, the V gene TRBV5-5; 10 bases line up with TRBD1. Germline lookup yields CDR1 SGHKS and CDR2 YYEKEE (reference sequence). The CDR3 loop spans 15 amino acids. J gave up 2 bases and V 2 bases, and 1 base lay outside the gene matches. DNA of the CDR3: TGTGCCAGCAGCTTCGGGACAGGGGCCTACAATGAGCAGTTCTTC. Translating gives CASSFGTGAYNEQFF.

This clonotype was seen once. CDR3 sequence reads: CASTQDNTRRADTQYF. The CDR3 DNA sequence: TGCGCCAGCACCCAGGACAATACCAGAAGAGCGGATACGCAGTATTTT. The rearrangement joins TRBV5-1 to TRBJ2-3; D possibly corresponds to TRBD1 (5 bases). The CDR3 consists of 16 residues. V gave up 6 bases and J gave up 6 bases, with 23 bases separating them. Germline CDR1 is SGHRS and CDR2 is YFSETQ.

The rearrangement links TRBV28 to TRBJ1-4, with D possibly being TRBD1 (5 bases). Germline V CDR1 and CDR2: MDHEN, SYDVKM. Trimming took off 5 bases at V and 6 bases at J, with 13 bases between the two ends. The CDR3 runs 14 residues. The DNA of the CDR3 is TGTGCCAGCAGTCCAGAGGGACTATATGAAAAACTGTTTTTT. It translates to CASSPEGLYEKLFF.

V and J are TRBV6-2 or TRBV6-3 and TRBJ2-1; no clear D gene. Germline CDR1 MNHEY, CDR2 SVGEGT. The CDR3 is 15 residues long. The germline V and J ends were trimmed by 0 bases and 4 bases, with 10 bases remaining between them. CDR3 nucleotide sequence: TGTGCCAGCAGTTACTCCCCGGTGAGATACAATGAGCAGTTCTTC. Residues: CASSYSPVRYNEQFF.

This chain joins TRBV20-1 and TRBJ2-1, with TRBD1 identical over 9 bases. Germline V gives CDR1 DFQATT, CDR2 SNEGSKA (reference sequence). The CDR3 contains 12 residues. This CDR3 reads CSRQGVTNEQFF. CDR3 DNA: TGCAGCCGACAGGGGGTGACGAATGAGCAGTTCTTC.